This T cell receptor (beta chain) was sequenced for a study of cytomegalovirus exposure and HLA in healthy donors. Regarding the study as a whole: For cytomegalovirus status, the classifier reportedly gave diagnoses with high specificity and sensitivity.

Turning to this clone: Its antigen is not known.

The CDR3 spans 13 residues. CDR1 and CDR2 from the germline V gene are SGHTA and FQGTGA. V lost 5 bases to trimming and J lost 7 bases; unmatched junction nucleotides: 5. The donors were in the 120-subject validation cohort, distinct from the roughly 700-subject first cohort. Produced via immunoSEQ multiplex PCR; TCRdb's table is partial and in-frame only. The profile shows about 240,000 clones, 86% of them singletons. This sequence originates from a woman aged 30 to 39 in good health and CMV-seropositive. The J gene is TRBJ2-1, the V gene TRBV7-3; 7 positions agree with TRBD1. The sequenced material came from PBMCs. The CDR3 nucleotides read TGTGCCAGCAGCGATCGACAGGGTAATGAGCAGTTCTTC. Translated: CASSDRQGNEQFF.